The 2 T cell receptor beta chains in this list originate from one sample, sequenced in a study of cytomegalovirus exposure and HLA in healthy donors. Method: immunoSEQ multiplex PCR; TCRdb's copy keeps in-frame clones and lacks some. The sample shows some 250,000 clones, nearly 90% of them seen only once. Sample: PBMCs. These TCRs come from a woman in her late teens or twenties in good health and CMV-seronegative.

The count of this clone is one. The CDR3 protein is CASSYSSYRVNQPQHF. DNA for the CDR3: TGTGCCAGCAGTTACTCGAGTTACAGGGTCAATCAGCCCCAGCATTTT. The gene calls are TRBV6-6 and TRBJ1-5, with D maybe TRBD1 (6 bases). The germline gives CDR1 MNHNY, CDR2 SVGAGI (reference sequence). The CDR3 has 16 residues. The V end was cut by 0 bases, the J end by 3 bases, with 12 bases between.

The V gene is TRBV10-3, the J gene TRBJ1-3, with 8 bases matching TRBD1. Trimming at V came to 7 bases and at J to 0 bases, leaving 8 bases not matched to a gene. Per the germline V gene, CDR1 is ENHRY and CDR2 is SYGVKD. This CDR3 spans 16 amino acids. This CDR3 is CAIKTGVEPSGNTIYF. The CDR3 DNA reads as TGTGCCATCAAGACAGGGGTCGAGCCCTCTGGAAACACCATATATTTT.